A selection of T cell receptor beta chains follows, all from one sample in a study of regulatory T cells in long-lasting Graves disease. MiXCR, applied by TCRdb to the multiplex PCR reads, yields one record per CDR3 protein. The sample shows around 460,000 distinct CDR3 sequences, about 20% of them seen only once. The material sequenced was peripheral blood mononuclear cells (PBMCs), taken when the disease was refractory, from a patient treated with antithyroid drugs. The receptors were sampled from a female donor with Graves disease. CDR3s include the opening cysteine and the closing phenylalanine or tryptophan. Only part of the rows carry a size: once, few, many, or a class if the clone is expanded.

CDR3 protein	V gene	clone size	J gene
CASSPLRGGTNQPQHF	TRBV27	many	TRBJ1-5
CASSPRDSNNEKLFF	TRBV28	many	TRBJ1-4
CASSPVAAGELFF	TRBV7-9	NA	TRBJ2-2
CASSLAGFGNTIYF	TRBV5-1	many	TRBJ1-3
CASSQDPGGTYGYTF	TRBV3-1	NA	TRBJ1-2
CASKGTGNSYEQYF	TRBV3-1	NA	TRBJ2-7
CASSKTDRDGYTF	TRBV6-1	NA	TRBJ1-2
CASSWGYTEAFF	TRBV7-2	few	TRBJ1-1
CASRLDRGYEQYF	TRBV25-1	NA	TRBJ2-7
CASSLHGINSDSGNTIYF	TRBV28	many	TRBJ1-3
CAWRPPPGTQYF	TRBV30	few	TRBJ2-5
CASSFWGVDEAFF	TRBV12-3/TRBV12-4	many	TRBJ1-1
CASSFSGTGSEAFF	TRBV28	many	TRBJ1-1
CASRGQNQPQHF	TRBV28	many	TRBJ1-5
CASRLRSMGYEQYF	TRBV11-3	many	TRBJ2-7
CASSRDTLYEQYF	TRBV6-2/TRBV6-3	many	TRBJ2-7
CASSSVFWGGTEAFF	TRBV5-6	few	TRBJ1-1
CASSFGLQGFTYEQYF	TRBV5-6	NA	TRBJ2-7
CASSLRWRASEEETQYF	TRBV7-8	many	TRBJ2-5
CASSKQGGAPRELFF	TRBV19	few	TRBJ2-2
CASSESGGSPSNEQFF	TRBV25-1	few	TRBJ2-1
CSASRDLPNHNEQFF	TRBV20-1	NA	TRBJ2-1
CASSLITGSNTGELFF	TRBV11-2	many	TRBJ2-2
CASRPLRRNKNIQYF	TRBV13	NA	TRBJ2-4
CASSSPAAGVGYTF	TRBV6-1	many	TRBJ1-2
CASKTLWGLETEAFF	TRBV12-3/TRBV12-4	NA	TRBJ1-1
CASSWSGWEGQPTYEQYF	TRBV19	many	TRBJ2-7
CATSGPDTEAFF	TRBV28	many	TRBJ1-1
CASSLTGPQHF	TRBV6-2/TRBV6-3	NA	TRBJ1-5
CALGRTGDNTGELFF	TRBV10-3	many	TRBJ2-2
CAWSLPGHGQYF	TRBV30	few	TRBJ2-7
CASSPRGDYGYTF	TRBV28	many	TRBJ1-2
CASSIWTSGGPITGELFF	TRBV19	NA	TRBJ2-2
CSAPAGTSYEQYF	TRBV20-1	NA	TRBJ2-7
CSVAAGETQYF	TRBV29-1	NA	TRBJ2-5
CSARDVTGKETQYF	TRBV20-1	many	TRBJ2-5
CASSDYTEQYF	TRBV28	many	TRBJ2-7
CILRGGPRGYTF	TRBV20-1	many	TRBJ1-2
CASTPFPRDRTSYEQYF	TRBV28	many	TRBJ2-7
CASSSQSKTEAFF	TRBV11-2	many	TRBJ1-1
CASSLGGGGRETQYF	TRBV7-2	many	TRBJ2-5
CSARDKSGGTSSYNEQFF	TRBV20-1	NA	TRBJ2-1
CASSLWDSPLHF	TRBV7-2	many	TRBJ1-6
CASSLEAARNSPLHF	TRBV7-9	few	TRBJ1-6
CSAGTENYGYTF	TRBV20-1	many	TRBJ1-2
CAISESGYGYTF	TRBV10-3	NA	TRBJ1-2
CASSLLAGAYVANVLTF	TRBV5-1	NA	TRBJ2-6
CASSPERGYGYTF	TRBV7-8	many	TRBJ1-2
CASSTRAGGDYGYTF	TRBV3-1	NA	TRBJ1-2
CASSLVSGGQGYTF	TRBV5-1	few	TRBJ1-2
CSASGTSGSSTDTQYF	TRBV20-1	few	TRBJ2-3
CASSLGVATGTDTQYF	TRBV7-2	few	TRBJ2-3
CASSRGNELFF	TRBV6-1	many	TRBJ1-4
CASSFDGRGADTQYF	TRBV5-1	NA	TRBJ2-3
CAISELAGGPYEQYF	TRBV10-3	few	TRBJ2-7